This T cell receptor (beta chain) was identified in a study of OX40 agonist ivuxolimab in advanced cancers. Sequenced by immunoSEQ multiplex PCR; TCRdb stores in-frame clones only, minus some. Of approximately 100,000 clones listed, 75% to 95% are singletons. This CDR3 has 15 amino acids. Trimming took 6 bases from V and 9 from J; bases not matched to a gene: 12. Germline V CDR1 and CDR2: ENHRY, SYGVKD. Here the sequenced sample was CD4+ or CD8+ T cells sorted from blood, taken in a trial of the OX40 agonist ivuxolimab. This TCR was recovered from an adult with an advanced solid tumor such as melanoma, head and neck, liver or kidney cancer. V and J are TRBV10-3 and TRBJ2-1; TRBD1 aligns across 9 bases. CDR3: CAISAQGAGASEQFF. CDR3 DNA: TGTGCCATCAGCGCACAGGGGGCCGGCGCATCTGAGCAGTTCTTC.